The following is a T cell receptor (beta chain) sequence with its context. Antigen specificity is unknown. The repertoire was sequenced with immunoSEQ multiplex PCR; TCRdb's copy has only in-frame clones and lacks some. The sample has approximately 20,000 clones, roughly 77% seen once. Germline CDR1 is LNHNV and CDR2 is YYDKDF (reference sequence). V was pared by 1 base and J by 6 bases, with 16 bases between. CDR3 length: 15 residues. The data belong to a study of STAT5B mutations in CD4+ large granular lymphocyte leukemia. General study points: Top patient clones used TRBV06 genes more often: 8/27 versus 2/35 in controls. Patient CD4-sorted repertoires looked more clonal than healthy CD4+ repertoires, even without putative leukemic clones. Data were not HLA-matched across samples.

Buffy coats from healthy blood donors served as controls. The sequence derives from a human donor in good health. The chain recombines TRBV15 with TRBJ2-7; D possibly corresponds to TRBD1 (6 bases). Sequencing was carried out using CD4+ T cells from blood buffy coats. The CDR3 spells CATSRVGQGSPEQYF. For the CDR3, the DNA is TGTGCCACCAGCAGAGTCGGCCAGGGGTCCCCCGAGCAGTACTTC.